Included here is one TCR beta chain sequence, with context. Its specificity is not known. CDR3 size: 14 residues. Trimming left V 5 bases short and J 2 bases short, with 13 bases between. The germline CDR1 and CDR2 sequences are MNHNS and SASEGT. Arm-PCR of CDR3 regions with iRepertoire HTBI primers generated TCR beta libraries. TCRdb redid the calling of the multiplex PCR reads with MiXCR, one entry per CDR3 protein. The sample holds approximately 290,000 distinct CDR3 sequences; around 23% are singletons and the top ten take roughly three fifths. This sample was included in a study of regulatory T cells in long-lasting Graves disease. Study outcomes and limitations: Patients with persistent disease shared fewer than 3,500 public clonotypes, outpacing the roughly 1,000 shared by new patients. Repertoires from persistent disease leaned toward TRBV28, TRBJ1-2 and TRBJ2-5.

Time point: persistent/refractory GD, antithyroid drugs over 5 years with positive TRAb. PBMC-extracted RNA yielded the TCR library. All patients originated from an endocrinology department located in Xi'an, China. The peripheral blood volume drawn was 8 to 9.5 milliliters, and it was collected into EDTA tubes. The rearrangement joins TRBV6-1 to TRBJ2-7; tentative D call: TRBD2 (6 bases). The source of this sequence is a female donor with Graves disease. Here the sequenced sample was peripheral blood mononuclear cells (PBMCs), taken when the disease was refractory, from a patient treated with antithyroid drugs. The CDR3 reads CASSPGGYAYEQYF. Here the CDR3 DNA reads TGTGCCAGCAGTCCCGGAGGGTACGCCTACGAGCAGTACTTC.